This T cell receptor beta chain was sequenced for a study of vaccination effects on CD4 cells after COVID-19. Antigen-specific CD4+ T cells were expanded with viral peptide pools in the ViraFEST assay before sequencing. Investigators separated out CD4+ T cells once about 10 days of culture had passed. Two-dose BNT162b2 or mRNA-1273 vaccination was given to participants. At days 3 and 7, half of the medium was exchanged for IL-2 medium. Points on this clone: Its antigen remains unknown.

This CDR3 is 15 amino acids long. Looked up from germline, CDR1 is MRHNA and CDR2 is SNTAGT. The V segment lost 3 bases and the J segment 6 bases; nucleotides outside the gene matches: 5. The method was immunoSEQ multiplex PCR; TCRdb's version includes in-frame clones alone and lacks a portion of them. This table holds tens of thousands of clones, 55% to 75% found once. Overall study results and limits: Healthy vaccinees showed cross-reactivity with common cold coronaviruses in only 1 of 255 vaccine-induced clones.

The source material was CD4+ T cells from PBMCs cultured with HCoV-229E spike peptides, sampled after COVID-19 vaccination. The V gene is TRBV6-4, the J gene TRBJ2-1; 10 bases are shared with TRBD2. The TCR was taken from a human donor who received a COVID-19 vaccine. The CDR3: CASSESGGASNEQFF. The CDR3 DNA is TGTGCCAGCAGTGAAAGCGGGGGGGCTAGCAATGAGCAGTTCTTC.